This TCR beta chain comes out of a study of beta chain features in type 1 diabetes. The CDR3 loop spans 16 amino acids. CDR1 is SGHRS, CDR2 YFSETQ, per germline. With V trimmed by 4 bases and J by 2 bases, 8 bases remained unmatched. This clone was picked up a small number of times. Its target is unknown. General study results and limits: All four CD4+ subsets of Type 1 diabetes patients contained TCRB CDR3s that were moderately but significantly shorter. The naive, central memory and Treg TCRB repertoires looked more alike in patients than they did in healthy donors. Still unanswered here is whether HLA type influences TCRB rearrangement. In type 1 diabetes patients, VDJ junctions had fewer insertions; deletions at these junctions were more frequent. Sequencing of cDNA might inflate the share of cells that strongly express TCR.

Expressed TCRB transcripts got sequenced, as all isolated RNA was reverse transcribed. Data came from immunoSEQ multiplex PCR; TCRdb stores just in-frame clones and leaves some out. The profile covers a few hundred thousand clones, with roughly 13% appearing a single time and nearly 0.015% taken by the ten largest. This chain joins TRBV5-1 and TRBJ2-2, with TRBD2 matching 7 bases. This sequence originates from a woman younger than 30 with type 1 diabetes. The sample was naive CD4+ T cells from blood. The CDR3 loop is CASSQGSSGNTGELFF. The CDR3 bases are TGCGCCAGCAGCCAGGGTTCTAGCGGAAACACCGGGGAGCTGTTTTTT.